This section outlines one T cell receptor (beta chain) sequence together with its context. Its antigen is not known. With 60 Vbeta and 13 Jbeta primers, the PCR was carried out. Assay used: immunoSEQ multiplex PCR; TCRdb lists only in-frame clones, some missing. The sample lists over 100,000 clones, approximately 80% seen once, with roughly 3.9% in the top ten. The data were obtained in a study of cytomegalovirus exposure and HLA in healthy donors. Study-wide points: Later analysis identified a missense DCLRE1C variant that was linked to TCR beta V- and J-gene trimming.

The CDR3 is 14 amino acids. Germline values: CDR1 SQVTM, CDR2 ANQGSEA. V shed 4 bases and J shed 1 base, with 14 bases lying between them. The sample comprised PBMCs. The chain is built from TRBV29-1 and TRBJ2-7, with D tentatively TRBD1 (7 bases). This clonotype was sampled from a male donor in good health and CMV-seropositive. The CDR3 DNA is TGCAGCGTTGTTACAGGGGAGGCTTCCTACGAGCAGTACTTC. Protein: CSVVTGEASYEQYF.